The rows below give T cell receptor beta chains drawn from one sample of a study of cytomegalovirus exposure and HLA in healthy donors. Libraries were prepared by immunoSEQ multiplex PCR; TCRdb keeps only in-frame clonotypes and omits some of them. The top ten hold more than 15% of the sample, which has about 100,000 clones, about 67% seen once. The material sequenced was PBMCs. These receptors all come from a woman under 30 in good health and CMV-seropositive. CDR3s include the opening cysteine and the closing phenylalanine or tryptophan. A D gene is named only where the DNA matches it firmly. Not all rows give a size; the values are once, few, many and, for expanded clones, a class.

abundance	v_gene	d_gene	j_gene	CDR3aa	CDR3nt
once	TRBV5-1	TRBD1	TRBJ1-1	CASSRQGANTEAFF	TGCGCCAGCAGCCGACAGGGGGCTAACACTGAAGCTTTCTTT
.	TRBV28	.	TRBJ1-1	CASSLVWRGGTEAFF	TGTGCCAGCAGCTTGGTGTGGAGGGGGGGAACTGAAGCTTTCTTT
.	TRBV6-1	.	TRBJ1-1	CASSEVRNTEAFF	TGTGCCAGCAGTGAAGTGCGGAACACTGAAGCTTTCTTT
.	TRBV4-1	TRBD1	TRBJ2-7	CASSQGEQGGLYEQYF	TGCGCCAGCAGCCAAGGAGAGCAAGGGGGCTTGTACGAGCAGTACTTC
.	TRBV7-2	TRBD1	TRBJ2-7	CASSYGQGAAYEQYF	TGTGCCAGCAGCTACGGACAGGGGGCCGCCTACGAGCAGTACTTC
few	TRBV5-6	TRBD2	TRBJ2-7	CASSLLAGTSGRARYEQYF	TGTGCCAGCAGCTTGTTAGCCGGGACTAGCGGGAGGGCCCGCTACGAGCAGTACTTC
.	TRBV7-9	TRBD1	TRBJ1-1	CASSLADRAANTEAFF	TGTGCCAGCAGCTTAGCGGACAGGGCGGCGAACACTGAAGCTTTCTTT
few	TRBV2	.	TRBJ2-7	CASRAGSSYEQYF	TGTGCCAGCAGGGCGGGAAGCTCCTACGAGCAGTACTTC
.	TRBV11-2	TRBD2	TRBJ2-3	CASSLGLANTDTQYF	TGTGCCAGCAGCTTAGGACTAGCCAACACAGATACGCAGTATTTT
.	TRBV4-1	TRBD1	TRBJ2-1	CASSQEELQGRNEQFF	TGCGCCAGCAGCCAAGAAGAATTACAGGGGCGGAATGAGCAGTTCTTC
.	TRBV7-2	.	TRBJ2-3	CASSQTTDTQYF	TGTGCCAGCAGCCAAACAACAGATACGCAGTATTTT
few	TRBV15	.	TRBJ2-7	CATSTLEGRGVEQYF	TGTGCCACCAGTACCCTAGAGGGCAGGGGAGTCGAGCAGTACTTC
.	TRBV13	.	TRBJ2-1	CASSFISGDNEQFF	TGTGCCAGCAGCTTCATCAGCGGAGACAATGAGCAGTTCTTC
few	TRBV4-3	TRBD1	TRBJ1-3	CASSQEDRGAGNTIYF	TGCGCCAGCAGCCAAGAGGACAGGGGTGCCGGAAACACCATATATTTT
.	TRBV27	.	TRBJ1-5	CASSFRAGNQPQHF	TGTGCCAGCAGTTTCCGGGCAGGGAATCAGCCCCAGCATTTT
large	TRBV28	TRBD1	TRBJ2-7	CASNLGQGNEQYF	TGTGCCAGCAACTTGGGACAGGGGAACGAGCAGTACTTC
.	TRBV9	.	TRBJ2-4	CASSPSREWRNIQYF	TGTGCCAGCAGCCCCTCGAGGGAGTGGAGAAACATTCAGTACTTC
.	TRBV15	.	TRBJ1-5	CATSRGGRTYQGPQHF	TGTGCCACCAGCAGAGGGGGGAGGACCTACCAAGGGCCCCAGCATTTT
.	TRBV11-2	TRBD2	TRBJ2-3	CASLAGSTDTQYF	TGTGCCAGCCTAGCGGGGAGCACAGATACGCAGTATTTT
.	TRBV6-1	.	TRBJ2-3	CASSEAGGTDTQYF	TGTGCCAGCAGTGAAGCAGGGGGCACAGATACGCAGTATTTT
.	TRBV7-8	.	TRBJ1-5	CASSFSGQPQHF	TGTGCCAGCAGCTTCTCGGGACAGCCCCAGCATTTT
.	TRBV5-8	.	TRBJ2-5	CASSLREFFQETQYF	TGTGCCAGCAGCTTACGGGAGTTTTTCCAAGAGACCCAGTACTTC
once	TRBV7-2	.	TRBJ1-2	CASSLAGAGYGYTF	TGTGCCAGCAGCTTAGCCGGTGCAGGGTATGGCTACACCTTC
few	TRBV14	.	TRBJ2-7	CASSQSYEQYF	TGTGCCAGCAGCCAGTCGTACGAGCAGTACTTC
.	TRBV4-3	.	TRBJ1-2	CASSQVPGEGGYTF	TGCGCCAGCAGCCAAGTGCCCGGGGAAGGTGGCTACACCTTC
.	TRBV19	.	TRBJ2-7	CASSLPGWGAYEQYF	TGTGCCAGTAGCCTCCCAGGGTGGGGGGCCTACGAGCAGTACTTC
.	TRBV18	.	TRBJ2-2	CASSPVQGRNGELFF	TGTGCCAGCTCACCCGTACAGGGTCGGAACGGGGAGCTGTTTTTT
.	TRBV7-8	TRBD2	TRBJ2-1	CASSPKGGGRAWEQFF	TGTGCCAGCAGCCCGAAGGGTGGCGGGAGGGCTTGGGAGCAGTTCTTC
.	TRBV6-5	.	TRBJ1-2	CASSYWGGGRNYGYTF	TGTGCCAGCAGTTACTGGGGCGGGGGCCGTAACTATGGCTACACCTTC
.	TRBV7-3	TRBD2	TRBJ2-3	CASRKLAGTDTQYF	TGTGCCAGCAGGAAACTAGCGGGCACAGATACGCAGTATTTT
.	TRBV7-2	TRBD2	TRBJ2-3	CASSLTPSGGYTDTQYF	TGTGCCAGCAGCTTAACCCCTAGCGGCGGCTACACAGATACGCAGTATTTT
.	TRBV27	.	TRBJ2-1	CASSEELYNEQFF	TGTGCCAGCAGTGAAGAACTCTACAATGAGCAGTTCTTC
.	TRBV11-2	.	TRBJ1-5	CASSLGANQPQHF	TGTGCCAGCAGCTTAGGGGCTAATCAGCCCCAGCATTTT
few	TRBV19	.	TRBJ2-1	CASSTLERGSYSEQFF	TGTGCCAGTAGTACGCTGGAGAGGGGGAGCTACAGTGAGCAGTTCTTC
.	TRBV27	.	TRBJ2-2	CASTSPGELFF	TGTGCCAGCACCTCCCCCGGGGAGCTGTTTTTT
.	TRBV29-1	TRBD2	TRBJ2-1	CSVAPRASGSLEQFF	TGCAGCGTTGCCCCCAGGGCTAGCGGGAGTCTTGAGCAGTTCTTC
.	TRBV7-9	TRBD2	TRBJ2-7	CASSFSGRVHEQYF	TGTGCCAGCAGCTTTAGCGGGAGGGTACACGAGCAGTACTTC
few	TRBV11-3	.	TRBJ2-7	CASSLGYAPYEQYF	TGTGCCAGCAGCTTAGGCTATGCACCCTACGAGCAGTACTTC
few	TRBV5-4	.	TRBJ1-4	CASSQGVTNEKLFF	TGTGCCAGCAGCCAAGGAGTAACTAATGAAAAACTGTTTTTT
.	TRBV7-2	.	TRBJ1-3	CASSPLDYSGNTIYF	TGTGCCAGCAGCCCCCTAGATTACTCTGGAAACACCATATATTTT